Below are 8 T cell receptor beta chains sequenced from a single sample in a study of regulatory T cells in long-lasting Graves disease. Relying on iRepertoire HTBI primers and Arm-PCR of CDR3 regions, the team built TCR beta libraries. TCRdb reprocessed the multiplex PCR reads with MiXCR, giving one entry per CDR3 protein. Of about 540,000 distinct CDR3 sequences detected, approximately 13% appear once; the ten largest clones hold roughly a tenth. Noted time point: newly diagnosed GD, antithyroid drugs for less than 3 months. Researchers made the TCR library from RNA that was extracted from PBMCs. This same sample was also taken into another study, of T cells in Graves' hyperthyroidism and ophthalmopathy.

The input for sequencing was peripheral blood mononuclear cells (PBMCs), taken at new diagnosis, from a patient treated with antithyroid drugs. All receptors derive from a man aged 25-45 years with Graves disease.

The sample holds a few counts of this clonotype. The V call is TRBV18, the J call TRBJ1-2; perhaps TRBD1 as D (5 bases). V shed 5 bases and J shed 4 bases, with 14 bases lying between them. This CDR3 contains 14 residues. Germline assignment: CDR1 KGHSH and CDR2 LQKENI. CDR3 loop: CASSSYSGTYGYTF. The CDR3 DNA is TGTGCCAGCTCAAGTTACTCAGGGACCTATGGCTACACCTTC.

This clonotype has more than one count but fewer than ten. The genes are TRBV29-1 and TRBJ1-2, with no clear D. Between the trimmed V and J ends, which lost 6 bases and 4 bases, there was a span of 18 bases. The CDR3 consists of 14 residues. Germline CDR1 is SQVTM and CDR2 is ANQGSEA. In DNA form, the CDR3 reads TGCAGCGTCTGTACGGCGGACCAGCCCTATGGCTACACCTTC. Residues: CSVCTADQPYGYTF. The full variable domain, its missing parts supplied by reference TRBV29-1 and TRBJ1-2, is SAVISQKPSRDICQRGTSLTIQCQVDSQVTMMFWYRQQPGQSLTLIATANQGSEATYESGFVIDKFPISRPNLTFSTLTVSNMSPEDSSIYLCSVCTADQPYGYTFGSGTRLTVV.

The gene calls are TRBV20-1 and TRBJ2-7; D gene ambiguous. Per germline, CDR1 DFQATT and CDR2 SNEGSKA (reference sequence). This CDR3 comprises 12 residues. CDR3 bases: TGCAGCGCCCGGAGACTTCGTACCGAGCAGTACTTC. Amino acids: CSARRLRTEQYF.

This clonotype was found many times. The chain links TRBV30 to TRBJ1-1; TRBD1 matches at 7 bases. This CDR3 has 13 amino acids. J gave up 2 bases and V 2 bases, and 2 bases lay outside the gene matches. In germline, CDR1 is GTSNPN, CDR2 SVGIG (reference sequence). The CDR3 loop reads CAWSRQGNTEAFF. CDR3 nucleotide sequence: TGTGCCTGGAGTAGACAGGGAAACACTGAAGCTTTCTTT.

This clonotype came up many times. The J gene is TRBJ2-7, the V gene TRBV12-3 or TRBV12-4, with D tentatively TRBD1 or TRBD2 (5 bases each). V dropped 3 bases and J dropped 5 bases, with 14 bases sitting between them. This CDR3 has 14 amino acids. CDR3 sequence: CASSLWGSGNEQYF. The DNA of the CDR3 is TGTGCCAGCAGTTTGTGGGGGAGCGGCAACGAGCAGTACTTC.

This clonotype was detected many times. V and J are TRBV20-1 and TRBJ2-3; tentatively, D is TRBD2 (5 bases). The V gene lost 0 bases and the J gene lost 10 bases, with 20 bases spanning the gap. Per germline, CDR1 DFQATT and CDR2 SNEGSKA (reference sequence). The CDR3 runs to 15 residues. The chain's CDR3 is CSARDLRTQVSAQYF. DNA for the CDR3: TGCAGTGCTAGAGATTTAAGGACTCAAGTATCAGCGCAGTATTTT.

This clonotype has a count of ten or more. The V call is TRBV20-1, the J call TRBJ2-5, with TRBD2 matching 10 bases. Germline values: CDR1 DFQATT, CDR2 SNEGSKA (reference sequence). The length of the CDR3 is 17 residues. The V gene end was trimmed by 0 bases and the J gene end by 5 bases; junction bases not matched to a gene: 12. CDR3 bases: TGCAGTGCTAGAGATGGGGGCCCGCTAGCGGGAGATGAGACCCAGTACTTC. Amino acid sequence: CSARDGGPLAGDETQYF.

Ten or more counts support this clonotype. The rearrangement joins TRBV20-1 to TRBJ2-1; D is ambiguous. Germline V gene lookup returns CDR1 DFQATT and CDR2 SNEGSKA (reference sequence). V was clipped by 0 bases and J by 7 bases, with 22 bases between them. CDR3 length: 17 residues. The CDR3 nucleotides are TGCAGTGCTAGAGATCCTGGGGTAGATAGGGCCAGAAATGAGCAGTTCTTC. Encoded protein: CSARDPGVDRARNEQFF.